This TCR beta chain was sequenced during a study of cytomegalovirus exposure and HLA in healthy donors. The overall study: In an earlier analysis, around 100 million unique TCR beta sequences were found from about 179 million T cells.

The PCR had 60 Vbeta and 13 Jbeta primers. Original processing notes: Among the unique TCR beta chains that a later analysis counted, about 86 million in all, some 10 million were shared. The data were produced by immunoSEQ multiplex PCR, yet TCRdb's version contains in-frame clones alone and is incomplete. V and J calls and clone size are copied from that table; D and trimming were computed from the DNA. Here the sample spans about 110,000 clones, roughly 67% being singletons. The V segment lost 4 bases and the J segment 5 bases; nucleotides outside the gene matches: 16. The CDR3 covers 18 residues. Germline V gives CDR1 SGDLS, CDR2 YYNGEE.

The sample was PBMCs. The J gene is TRBJ2-2, the V gene TRBV9; 8 positions match TRBD1. This clonotype was sampled from a man between 40 and 49 years old in good health and CMV-seronegative. CDR3 amino acids: CASSPHRGTGELTGELFF. DNA for the CDR3: TGTGCCAGCAGCCCCCATCGTGGGACAGGAGAACTTACCGGGGAGCTGTTTTTT. The whole variable domain, remainder taken from reference TRBV9 and TRBJ2-2, is DSGVTQTPKHLITATGQRVTLRCSPRSGDLSVYWYQQSLDQGLQFLIQYYNGEERAKGNILERFSAQQFPDLHSELNLSSLELGDSALYFCASSPHRGTGELTGELFFGEGSRLTVL.